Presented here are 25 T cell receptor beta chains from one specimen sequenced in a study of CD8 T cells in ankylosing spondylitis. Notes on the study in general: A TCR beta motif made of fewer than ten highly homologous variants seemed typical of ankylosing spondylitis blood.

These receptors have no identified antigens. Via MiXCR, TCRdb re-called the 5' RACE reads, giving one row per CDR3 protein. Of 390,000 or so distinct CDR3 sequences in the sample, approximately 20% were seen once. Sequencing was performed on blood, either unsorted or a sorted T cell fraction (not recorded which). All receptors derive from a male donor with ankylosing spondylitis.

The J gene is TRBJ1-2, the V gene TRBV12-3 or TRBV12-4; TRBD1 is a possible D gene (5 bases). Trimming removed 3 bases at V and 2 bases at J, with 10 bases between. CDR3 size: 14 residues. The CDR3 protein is CASSFQDTNYGYTF. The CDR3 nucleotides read TGTGCCAGCAGTTTTCAGGACACGAACTATGGCTACACCTTC.

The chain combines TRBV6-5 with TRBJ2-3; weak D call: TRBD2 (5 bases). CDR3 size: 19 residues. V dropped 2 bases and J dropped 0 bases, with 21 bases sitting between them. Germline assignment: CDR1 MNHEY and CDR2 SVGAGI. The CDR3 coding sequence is TGTGCCAGCAGTTACGGGCTAGCAACTAATACACGGAGCACAGATACGCAGTATTTT. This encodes CASSYGLATNTRSTDTQYF.

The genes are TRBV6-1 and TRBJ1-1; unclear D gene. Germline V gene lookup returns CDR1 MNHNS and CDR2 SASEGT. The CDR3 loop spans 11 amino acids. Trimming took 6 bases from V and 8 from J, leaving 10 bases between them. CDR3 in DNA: TGTGCCAGCAGAGTGTACGAGGAAGCTTTCTTT. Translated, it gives CASRVYEEAFF.

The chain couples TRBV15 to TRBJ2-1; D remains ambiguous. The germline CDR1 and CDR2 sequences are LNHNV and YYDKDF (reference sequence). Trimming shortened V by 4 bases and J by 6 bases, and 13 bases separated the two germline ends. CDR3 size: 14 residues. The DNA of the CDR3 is TGTGCCACCAGCAACTTAAGGGCGCGCAATGAGCAGTTCTTC. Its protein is CATSNLRARNEQFF. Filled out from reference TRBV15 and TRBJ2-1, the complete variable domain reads DAMVIQNPRYQVTQFGKPVTLSCSQTLNHNVMYWYQQKSSQAPKLLFHYYDKDFNNEADTPDNFQSRRPNTSFCFLDIRSPGLGDTAMYLCATSNLRARNEQFFGPGTRLTVL.

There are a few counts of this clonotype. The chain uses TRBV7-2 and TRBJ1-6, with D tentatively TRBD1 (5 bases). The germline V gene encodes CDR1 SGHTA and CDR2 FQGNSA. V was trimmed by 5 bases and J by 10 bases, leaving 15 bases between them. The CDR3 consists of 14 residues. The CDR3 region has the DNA TGTGCCAGCAGCCTTCAGGGTAGTAGGTCACCCCTCCACTTT. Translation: CASSLQGSRSPLHF. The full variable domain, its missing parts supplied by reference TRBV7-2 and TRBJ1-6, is GAGVSQSPSNKVTEKGKDVELRCDPISGHTALYWYRQSLGQGLEFLIYFQGNSAPDKSGLPSDRFSAERTGGSVSTLTIQRTQQEDSAVYLCASSLQGSRSPLHFGNGTRLTVT.

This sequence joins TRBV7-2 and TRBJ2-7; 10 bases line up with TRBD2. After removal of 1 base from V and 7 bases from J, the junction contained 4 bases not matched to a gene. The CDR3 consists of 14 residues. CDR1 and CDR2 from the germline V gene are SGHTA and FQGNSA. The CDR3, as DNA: TGTGCCAGCAGCTTAGGGAGCGGGAGGGGGGAGCAGTACTTC. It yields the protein CASSLGSGRGEQYF.

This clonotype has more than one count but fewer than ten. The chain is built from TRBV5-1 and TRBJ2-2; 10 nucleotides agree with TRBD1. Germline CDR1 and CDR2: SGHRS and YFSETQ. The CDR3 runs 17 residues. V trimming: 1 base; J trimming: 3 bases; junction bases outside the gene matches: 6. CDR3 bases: TGCGCCAGCAGCTTGTCAGGGACAGGGGATCACACCGGGGAGCTGTTTTTT. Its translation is CASSLSGTGDHTGELFF.

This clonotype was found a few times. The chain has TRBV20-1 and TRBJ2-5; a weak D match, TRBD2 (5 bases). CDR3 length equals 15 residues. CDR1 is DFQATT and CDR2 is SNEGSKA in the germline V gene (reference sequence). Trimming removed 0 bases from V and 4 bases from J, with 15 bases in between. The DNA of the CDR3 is TGCAGTGCTAGAGATTATGGAGGTTGGGGAGAGACCCAGTACTTC. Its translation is CSARDYGGWGETQYF.

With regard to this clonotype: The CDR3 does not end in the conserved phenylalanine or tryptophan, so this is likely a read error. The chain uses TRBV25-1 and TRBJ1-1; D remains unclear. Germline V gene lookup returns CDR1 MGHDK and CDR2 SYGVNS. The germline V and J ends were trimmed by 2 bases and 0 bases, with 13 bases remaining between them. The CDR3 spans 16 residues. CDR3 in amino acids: CASSENPPEMNTEAFS. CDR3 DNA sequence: TGTGCCAGCAGTGAAAATCCGCCAGAGATGAACACTGAAGCTTTCTCT.

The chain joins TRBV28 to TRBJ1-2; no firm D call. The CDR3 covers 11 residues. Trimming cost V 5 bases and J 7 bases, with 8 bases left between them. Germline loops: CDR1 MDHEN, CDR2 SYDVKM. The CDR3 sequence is CASSTGSGYTF. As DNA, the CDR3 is TGTGCCAGCAGTACGGGGTCTGGCTACACCTTC.

Here the CDR3 DNA reads TGCGCCAGCTTGAGACAGGGCATGATTGAGCAGTACTTC. Its protein product is CASLRQGMIEQYF. The chain has TRBV10-2 and TRBJ2-7; TRBD1 matches at 7 bases. The CDR3 runs to 13 residues. The germline gives CDR1 WSHSY, CDR2 SAAADI. With 8 bases clipped from V and 7 bases from J, the junction kept 11 bases outside the gene matches.

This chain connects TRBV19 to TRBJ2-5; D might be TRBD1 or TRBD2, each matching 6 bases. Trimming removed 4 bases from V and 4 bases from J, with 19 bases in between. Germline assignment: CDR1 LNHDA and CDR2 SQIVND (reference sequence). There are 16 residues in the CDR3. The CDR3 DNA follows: TGTGCCAGTAGTACCCGGGACCCCGAGGGGGGAGAGACCCAGTACTTC. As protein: CASSTRDPEGGETQYF.

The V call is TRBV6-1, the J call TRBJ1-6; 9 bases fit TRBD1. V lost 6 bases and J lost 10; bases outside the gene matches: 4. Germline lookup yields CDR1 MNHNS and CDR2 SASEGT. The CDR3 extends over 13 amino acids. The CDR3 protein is CASSWTGDSPLHF. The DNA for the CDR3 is TGTGCCAGCAGCTGGACAGGGGACTCACCCCTCCACTTT.

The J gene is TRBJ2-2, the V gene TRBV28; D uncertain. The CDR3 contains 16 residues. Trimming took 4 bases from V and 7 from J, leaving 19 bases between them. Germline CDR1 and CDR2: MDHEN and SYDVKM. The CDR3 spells CASSSPSGPGSGELFF. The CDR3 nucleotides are TGTGCCAGCAGTTCCCCCTCCGGTCCAGGTAGCGGGGAGCTGTTTTTT. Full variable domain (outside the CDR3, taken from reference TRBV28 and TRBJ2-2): DVKVTQSSRYLVKRTGEKVFLECVQDMDHENMFWYRQDPGLGLRLIYFSYDVKMKEKGDIPEGYSVSREKKERFSLILESASTNQTSMYLCASSSPSGPGSGELFFGEGSRLTVL.

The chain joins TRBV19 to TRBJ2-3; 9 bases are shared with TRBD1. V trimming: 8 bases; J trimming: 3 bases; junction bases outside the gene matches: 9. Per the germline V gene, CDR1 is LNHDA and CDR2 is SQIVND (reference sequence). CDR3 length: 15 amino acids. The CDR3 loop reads CASRDTGGLTDTQYF. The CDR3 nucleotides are TGTGCCAGTCGCGACACAGGGGGCCTAACAGATACGCAGTATTTT.

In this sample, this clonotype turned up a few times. CDR3 in amino acids: CATSRTGTLNEKLFF. Written as DNA, the CDR3 is TGTGCCACCAGCAGGACCGGGACACTTAATGAAAAACTGTTTTTT. The chain uses TRBV15 and TRBJ1-4, with a weak D call TRBD1 (6 bases). The CDR3 contains 15 residues. With 3 bases removed from V and 4 bases from J, the gap between germline ends came to 12 bases. From germline, CDR1 is LNHNV and CDR2 YYDKDF (reference sequence).

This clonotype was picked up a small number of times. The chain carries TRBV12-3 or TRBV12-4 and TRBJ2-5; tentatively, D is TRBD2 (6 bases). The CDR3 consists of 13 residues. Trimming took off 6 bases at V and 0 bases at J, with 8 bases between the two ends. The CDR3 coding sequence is TGTGCCAGCAGAAGGACTAACCAAGAGACCCAGTACTTC. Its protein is CASRRTNQETQYF.

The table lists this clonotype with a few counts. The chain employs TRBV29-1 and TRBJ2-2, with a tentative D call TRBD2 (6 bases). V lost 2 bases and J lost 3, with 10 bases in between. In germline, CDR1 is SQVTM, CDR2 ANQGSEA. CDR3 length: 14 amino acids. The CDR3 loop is CSVERWRDTGELFF. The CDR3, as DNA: TGCAGCGTTGAACGGTGGAGGGACACCGGGGAGCTGTTTTTT.

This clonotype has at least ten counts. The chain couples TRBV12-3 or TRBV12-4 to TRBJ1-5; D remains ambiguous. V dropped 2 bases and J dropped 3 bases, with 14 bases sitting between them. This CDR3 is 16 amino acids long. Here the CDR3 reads CASSLLAQPPNQPQHF. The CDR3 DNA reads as TGTGCCAGCAGTTTATTGGCCCAGCCACCCAATCAGCCCCAGCATTTT.

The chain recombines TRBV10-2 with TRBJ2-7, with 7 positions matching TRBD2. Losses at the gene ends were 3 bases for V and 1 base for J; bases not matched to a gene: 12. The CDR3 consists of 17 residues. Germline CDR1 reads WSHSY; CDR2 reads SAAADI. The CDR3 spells CASSDPLSSGDSYEQYF. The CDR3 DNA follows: TGCGCCAGCAGTGACCCCCTGTCTAGCGGAGATTCCTACGAGCAGTACTTC.

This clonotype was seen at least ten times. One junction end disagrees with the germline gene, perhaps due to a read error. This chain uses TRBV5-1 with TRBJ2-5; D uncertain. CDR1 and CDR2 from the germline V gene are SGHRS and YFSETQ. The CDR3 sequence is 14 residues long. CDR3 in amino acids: CASSLGPNQETQYF. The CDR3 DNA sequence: TGTGCCAGCAGTTTAGGGCCAAACCAAGAGACCCAGTACTTC.

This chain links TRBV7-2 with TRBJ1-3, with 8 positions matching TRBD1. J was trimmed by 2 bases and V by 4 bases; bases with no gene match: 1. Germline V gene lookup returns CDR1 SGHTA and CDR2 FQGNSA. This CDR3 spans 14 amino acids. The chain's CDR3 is CASSSGGPGNTIYF. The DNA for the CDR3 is TGTGCCAGCAGCTCAGGGGGCCCTGGAAACACCATATATTTT.

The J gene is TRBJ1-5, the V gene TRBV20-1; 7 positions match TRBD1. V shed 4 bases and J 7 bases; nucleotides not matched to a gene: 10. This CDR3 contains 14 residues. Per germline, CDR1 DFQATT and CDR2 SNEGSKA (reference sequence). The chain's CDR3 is CSATPRGYSQPQHF. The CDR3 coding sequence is TGCAGTGCTACGCCCAGGGGGTACTCCCAGCCCCAGCATTTT.

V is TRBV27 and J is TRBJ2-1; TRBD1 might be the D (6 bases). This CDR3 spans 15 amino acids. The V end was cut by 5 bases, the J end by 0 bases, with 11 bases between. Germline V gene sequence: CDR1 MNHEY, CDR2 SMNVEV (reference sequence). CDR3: CASSLRTVSYNEQFF. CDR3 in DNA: TGTGCCAGCAGTCTGAGGACAGTCTCCTACAATGAGCAGTTCTTC.

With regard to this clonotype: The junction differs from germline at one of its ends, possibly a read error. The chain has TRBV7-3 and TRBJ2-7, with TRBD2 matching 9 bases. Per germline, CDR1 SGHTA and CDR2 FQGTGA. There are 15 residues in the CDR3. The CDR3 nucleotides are TGTGCCAGCAGCTTTTCTAGCGGGACGTCCTTCGAGCAGTACTTC. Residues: CASSFSSGTSFEQYF. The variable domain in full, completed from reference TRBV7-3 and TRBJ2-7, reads GAGVSQTPSNKVTEKGKYVELRCDPISGHTALYWYRQSLGQGPEFLIYFQGTGAADDSGLPNDRFFAVRPEGSVSTLKIQRTERGDSAVYLCASSFSSGTSFEQYFGPGTRLTVT.